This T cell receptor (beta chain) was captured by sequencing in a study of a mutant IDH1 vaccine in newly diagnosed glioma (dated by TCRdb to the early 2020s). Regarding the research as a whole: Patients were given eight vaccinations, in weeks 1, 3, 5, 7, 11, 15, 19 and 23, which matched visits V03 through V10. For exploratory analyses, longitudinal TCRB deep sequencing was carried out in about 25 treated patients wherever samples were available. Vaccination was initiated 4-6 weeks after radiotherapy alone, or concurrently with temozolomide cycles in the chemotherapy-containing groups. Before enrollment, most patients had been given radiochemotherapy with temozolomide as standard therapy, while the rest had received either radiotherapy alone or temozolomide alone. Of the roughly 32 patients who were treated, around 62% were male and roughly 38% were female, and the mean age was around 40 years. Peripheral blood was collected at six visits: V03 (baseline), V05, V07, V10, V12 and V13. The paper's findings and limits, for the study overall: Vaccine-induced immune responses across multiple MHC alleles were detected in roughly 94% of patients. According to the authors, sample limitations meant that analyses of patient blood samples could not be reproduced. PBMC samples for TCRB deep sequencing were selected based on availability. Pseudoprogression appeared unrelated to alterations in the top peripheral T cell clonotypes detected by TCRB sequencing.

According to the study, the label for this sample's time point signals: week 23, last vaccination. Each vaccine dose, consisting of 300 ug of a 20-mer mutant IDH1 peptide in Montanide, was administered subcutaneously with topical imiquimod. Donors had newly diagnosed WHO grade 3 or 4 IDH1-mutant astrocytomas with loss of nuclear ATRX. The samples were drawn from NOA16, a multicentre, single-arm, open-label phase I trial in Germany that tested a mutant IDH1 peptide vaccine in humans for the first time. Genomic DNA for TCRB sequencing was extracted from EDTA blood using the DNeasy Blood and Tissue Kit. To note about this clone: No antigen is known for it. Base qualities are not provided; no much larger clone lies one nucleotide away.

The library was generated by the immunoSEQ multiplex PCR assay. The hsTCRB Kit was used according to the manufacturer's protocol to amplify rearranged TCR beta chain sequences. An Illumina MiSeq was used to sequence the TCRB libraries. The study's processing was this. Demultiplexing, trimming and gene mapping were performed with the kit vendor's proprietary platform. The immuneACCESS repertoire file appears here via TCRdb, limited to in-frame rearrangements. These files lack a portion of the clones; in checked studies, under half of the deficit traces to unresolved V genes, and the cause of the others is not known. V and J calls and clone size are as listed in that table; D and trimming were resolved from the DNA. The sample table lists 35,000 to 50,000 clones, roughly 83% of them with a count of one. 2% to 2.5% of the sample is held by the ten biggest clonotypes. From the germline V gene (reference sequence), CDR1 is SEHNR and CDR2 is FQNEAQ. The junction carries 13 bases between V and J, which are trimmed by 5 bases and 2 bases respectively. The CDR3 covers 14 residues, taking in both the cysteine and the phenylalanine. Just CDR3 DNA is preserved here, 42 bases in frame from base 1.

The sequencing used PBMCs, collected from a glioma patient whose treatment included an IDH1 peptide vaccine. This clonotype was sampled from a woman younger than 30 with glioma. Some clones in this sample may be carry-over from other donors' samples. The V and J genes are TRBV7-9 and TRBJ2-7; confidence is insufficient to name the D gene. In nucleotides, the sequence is TGTGCCAGCAGCGCCCGGAATTCGCCCTACGAGCAGTACTTC. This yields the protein CASSARNSPYEQYF. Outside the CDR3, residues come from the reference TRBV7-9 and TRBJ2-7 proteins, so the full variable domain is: DTGVSQNPRHKITKRGQNVTFRCDPISEHNRLYWYRQTLGQGPEFLTYFQNEAQLEKSRLLSDRFSAERPKGSFSTLEIQRTEQGDSAMYLCASSARNSPYEQYFGPGTRLTVT.